These 14 T cell receptor beta chains came from one sample sequenced in a study of regulatory T cells in long-lasting Graves disease. Indicated time point: persistent/refractory GD, antithyroid drugs over 5 years with positive TRAb. Extracted PBMC RNA gave rise to the TCR library. Combining iRepertoire HTBI primers with Arm-PCR of CDR3 regions, the authors built TCR beta libraries. One entry per CDR3 protein results from TCRdb running MiXCR on the multiplex PCR reads. The sample yields a few hundred thousand distinct CDR3 sequences, 20% to 25% seen once. The specimen was peripheral blood mononuclear cells (PBMCs), collected when the disease was refractory, from a patient treated with antithyroid drugs. These receptors originate from a woman aged 35 to 49 with Graves disease.

The chain has TRBV2 and TRBJ1-2, with D uncertain. Germline V CDR1 and CDR2: SNHLY, FYNNEI. Trimming removed 6 bases from V and 1 base from J, with 9 bases in between. This CDR3 has 13 amino acids. In DNA, the CDR3 is TGTGCCAGCAGCTCTGACTTTAACTATGGCTACACCTTC. Translating gives CASSSDFNYGYTF.

A few counts support this clonotype. The chain couples TRBV12-3 or TRBV12-4 to TRBJ2-3; no clear D gene. V lost 1 base and J lost 2, with 4 bases in between. The CDR3 spans 13 residues. The DNA of the CDR3 is TGTGCCAGCAGTTTAGATCACACAGATACGCAGTATTTT. Translating it yields CASSLDHTDTQYF.

CDR3 in amino acids: CASTEGGPTGELFF. DNA for the CDR3: TGTGCCAGTACGGAGGGAGGGCCAACCGGGGAGCTGTTTTTT. V is TRBV19 and J is TRBJ2-2, with 7 bases matching TRBD2. V was clipped by 7 bases and J by 5 bases; unmatched bases: 7. There are 14 residues in the CDR3. Germline V gene data show CDR1 as LNHDA and CDR2 as SQIVND (reference sequence). Variable domain in full (rest from reference TRBV19 and TRBJ2-2): DGGITQSPKYLFRKEGQNVTLSCEQNLNHDAMYWYRQDPGQGLRLIYYSQIVNDFQKGDIAEGYSVSREKKESFPLTVTSAQKNPTAFYLCASTEGGPTGELFFGEGSRLTVL.

This clonotype was picked up many times. V and J are TRBV2 and TRBJ1-1, with a tentative D call TRBD1 (5 bases). V gave up 4 bases and J gave up 6 bases, with 9 bases separating them. The CDR3 consists of 12 residues. Germline V CDR1 and CDR2: SNHLY, FYNNEI. The CDR3 DNA reads as TGTGCCAGCAGTGTCGGGGGGTCTGAAGCTTTCTTT. Amino acid sequence: CASSVGGSEAFF.

The V and J genes are TRBV7-9 and TRBJ2-7, with TRBD1 identical over 7 bases. Looked up from germline, CDR1 is SEHNR and CDR2 is FQNEAQ (reference sequence). The CDR3 sequence is 12 residues long. Unmatched junction bases numbered 1, after V lost 1 base and J lost 7 bases. CDR3 in DNA: TGTGCCAGCAGCTTAGGGGGACAGGAGCAGTACTTC. Translating it yields CASSLGGQEQYF.

As to this clonotype: At one of its ends the junction is not consistent with the germline gene, which may arise from a read error. The chain combines TRBV29-1 with TRBJ1-1; D may be TRBD1 (5 bases). Germline CDR1 reads SQVTM; CDR2 reads ANQGSEA. CDR3 length: 10 residues. CDR3 amino acids: CSVQDSAVEF. DNA of the CDR3: TGCAGCGTTCAAGACAGCGCTGTGGAGTTT.

This clonotype was counted ten times or more. The chain employs TRBV6-2 or TRBV6-3 and TRBJ2-7; no clear D. CDR1 is MNHEY, CDR2 SVGEGT, per germline. The CDR3 length is 12 residues. The ends were cut back, 6 bases at V and 7 bases at J, with 13 bases in the middle. The CDR3, as DNA: TGTGCCAGCAGGGGGTGGCTCCGGGAGCAGTACTTC. This gives the protein CASRGWLREQYF.

This clonotype was counted many times. V and J are TRBV5-1 and TRBJ2-7, with D uncertain. V lost 3 bases to trimming and J lost 6 bases, with 10 bases between them. Germline CDR1 and CDR2: SGHRS and YFSETQ. This CDR3 region has 12 residues. The CDR3 DNA sequence: TGCGCCAGCAGCTACAACACCGTCGAGCAGTACTTC. It codes for CASSYNTVEQYF.

This clonotype was observed many times. The chain recombines TRBV29-1 with TRBJ2-2; 7 nucleotides match TRBD2. CDR3 length: 16 amino acids. Germline CDR1 is SQVTM and CDR2 is ANQGSEA. Trimming removed 1 base from V and 4 bases from J; junction bases left unmatched: 9. CDR3 in DNA: TGCAGCGTTGAAGGAAGAACGGGAGGCTTCACCGGGGAGCTGTTTTTT. Protein product: CSVEGRTGGFTGELFF.

In DNA form, the CDR3 reads TGTGCCAGTAGTGATCCGGGACAGGGAAGGGATGAGCAGTTCTTC. It is translated as CASSDPGQGRDEQFF. The genes are TRBV19 and TRBJ2-1; 9 nucleotides match TRBD1. This CDR3 spans 15 amino acids. J lost 8 bases, V lost 5 bases, and 10 bases had no gene match. Germline V gene lookup returns CDR1 LNHDA and CDR2 SQIVND (reference sequence).

This clonotype was observed a few times. This chain uses TRBV2 with TRBJ2-1; the match to TRBD1 covers 9 bases. The CDR3 covers 14 residues. The V gene's germline CDR1 is SNHLY and CDR2 FYNNEI. V lost 11 bases and J lost 4; bases outside the gene matches: 9. The CDR3 here is CAAKWTGEYNEQFF. The CDR3 bases are TGTGCCGCGAAGTGGACAGGGGAATACAATGAGCAGTTCTTC.

The gene calls are TRBV7-6 and TRBJ2-1, with D possibly being TRBD2 (6 bases). Trimming shortened V by 5 bases and J by 10 bases, and 12 bases separated the two germline ends. The germline V gene has CDR1 SGHVS and CDR2 FNYEAQ. CDR3 length: 12 residues. CDR3 nucleotide sequence: TGTGCCAGCAGCCCCCCGGGGGAGGAGCAGTTCTTC. Translation: CASSPPGEEQFF.

There are many counts of this clonotype. The V call is TRBV28, the J call TRBJ2-7, with 7 positions matching TRBD1. CDR1 is MDHEN, CDR2 SYDVKM, per germline. This CDR3 has 14 amino acids. Trimming took 5 bases from V and 1 from J; bases not matched to a gene: 5. The chain's CDR3 is CASSPRQGSYEQYF. CDR3 DNA: TGTGCCAGCAGTCCAAGACAGGGTTCCTACGAGCAGTACTTC.

In DNA form, the CDR3 reads TGTGCCAGCAACACCCCCCGGGGGGATACGCAGTATTTT. It is translated as CASNTPRGDTQYF. This chain joins TRBV7-9 and TRBJ2-3, with D possibly being TRBD2 (6 bases). Germline values: CDR1 SEHNR, CDR2 FQNEAQ (reference sequence). The CDR3 totals 13 residues. V was shortened by 7 bases and J by 6 bases, with 14 bases between the two germline ends.